Below, 2 T cell receptor beta chains from the same sample are listed, as sequenced in a study of blood T cell repertoires in COVID-19. The table came from immunoSEQ multiplex PCR; TCRdb's copy has only in-frame clones and leaves some out. This sample yields 150,000 or so clones, of which almost 80% are seen a single time; around 2.9% belongs to the top ten. Material for sequencing was PBMCs or T cells enriched from blood (not recorded which). The receptors here all came from a woman between 50 and 59 years old who had recovered from COVID-19.

V is TRBV5-1 and J is TRBJ2-1; TRBD2 aligns across 10 bases. J gave up 6 bases and V 0 bases, and 0 bases lay outside the gene matches. The CDR3 has 14 residues. Germline values: CDR1 SGHRS, CDR2 YFSETQ. This CDR3 is CASSLGLAGNEQFF. The CDR3, as DNA: TGCGCCAGCAGCTTGGGACTAGCGGGCAATGAGCAGTTCTTC.

The rearrangement joins TRBV7-9 to TRBJ2-1; 7 bases match TRBD1. CDR1 is SEHNR and CDR2 is FQNEAQ in the germline V gene (reference sequence). The CDR3 runs to 12 residues. The V gene end was trimmed by 4 bases and the J gene end by 12 bases; junction bases not matched to a gene: 6. CDR3 sequence reads: CASSWDRDRQFF. The CDR3 DNA reads TGTGCCAGCAGCTGGGACCGGGACAGGCAGTTCTTC.